The clone carrying this T cell receptor beta chain has at least ten counts. Its antigen is as yet unknown. The sample is drawn from a study of T cells in Graves' hyperthyroidism and ophthalmopathy. Overall study findings and caveats: The authors' 13 V-J model separated ophthalmopathy from stable hyperthyroidism.

Patients aged 18 to 65 had newly diagnosed hyperthyroidism of under 2 months' duration. Based on clinical symptoms, serum thyroxine and TRAb, thyroid ultrasound and orbital computed tomography, diagnoses were reached. Amplified TCR beta CDR3 regions came from RNA transcripts. The HTBI primer set served for first-round RT-PCR of the TCR CDR3. A single record per CDR3 protein comes from TCRdb applying MiXCR to the multiplex PCR reads. The repertoire holds approximately 400,000 distinct CDR3 sequences, with 14% to 15% as singletons. The sequence derives from a woman aged 25 to 45 with Graves' hyperthyroidism. The sequencing input was blood.

The CDR3 spells CASSLAGTANSPLHF. CDR3 in DNA: TGTGCCAGCAGCTTAGCAGGGACAGCCAATTCACCCCTCCACTTT. The chain links TRBV13 to TRBJ1-6; the match to TRBD1 covers 7 bases. CDR1 and CDR2 from the germline V gene are PRHDT and FYEKMQ (reference sequence). CDR3 size: 15 residues. Trimming cost V 1 base and J 7 bases; bases outside gene matches: 4. Using reference TRBV13 and TRBJ1-6 for the parts outside the CDR3, the full variable domain is AAGVIQSPRHLIKEKRETATLKCYPIPRHDTVYWYQQGPGQDPQFLISFYEKMQSDKGSIPDRFSAQQFSDYHSELNMSSLELGDSALYFCASSLAGTANSPLHFGNGTRLTVT.